These T cell receptor beta chains were read from a single sample in a study of blood T cells in healthy people across ages. MiXCR, run by TCRdb on the 5' RACE reads, gives a single entry per CDR3 protein. The sample contains about 2 million distinct CDR3 sequences, 40% to 55% of which appear only once. The sample consisted of blood. The source is a woman aged 40 to 50 in good health. CDR3s include the opening cysteine and the closing phenylalanine or tryptophan. The D gene is left open where the match is weak.

J gene,V gene,D gene,CDR3 protein
TRBJ2-1,TRBV28,NA,CASSDRDLNYNEQFF
TRBJ1-5,TRBV4-3,NA,CASSQEGVGRGQSHQPQHF
TRBJ2-3,TRBV6-6,NA,CASSWADTDTQYF
TRBJ2-7,TRBV29-1,NA,CSVARVGNEQYF
TRBJ2-6,TRBV7-2,NA,CASTPRDSGANVLTF
TRBJ1-1,TRBV6-2/TRBV6-3,NA,CASSLNGPAAFF
TRBJ1-6,TRBV7-3,TRBD1,CASSAGSRDSNSPLHF
TRBJ2-5,TRBV6-1,TRBD2,CASSLLGTSGGKEETQYF
TRBJ2-1,TRBV7-7,TRBD2,CASSLGGGFYNEQFF
TRBJ2-1,TRBV20-1,NA,CSASEQEASSYNEQFF
TRBJ2-1,TRBV10-2,NA,CASSDVLAGNEQFF
NA,TRBV4-2,TRBD2,CASSQEFGGSPYEQYF
TRBJ1-1,TRBV12-3/TRBV12-4,NA,CASSLGFMNTEAFF
TRBJ1-5,TRBV20-1,TRBD1,CSARTGVWQPQHF
TRBJ2-5,TRBV25-1,NA,CASSDLGTQYF
TRBJ2-3,TRBV7-3,TRBD2,CASSLRGQAGDNTDTQYF
NA,TRBV29-1,NA,CSVEEGANEQYF
TRBJ1-5,TRBV24-1,NA,CATSEGVGINQPQHF
TRBJ2-7,TRBV11-2,TRBD2,CASSLWAGGATNNEQYF
TRBJ1-4,TRBV7-2,NA,CASSLGVLGEKLFF
TRBJ2-7,TRBV20-1,NA,CSAYPRGTVREQYF
TRBJ2-7,TRBV12-3/TRBV12-4,NA,CASSPGGAYYEQYF
NA,TRBV20-1,NA,CSANRGLEAYEQYF
TRBJ2-7,TRBV5-5,NA,CASSSVGGLDEQYF
TRBJ2-3,TRBV20-1,NA,CSATDRLTDTQYF
NA,TRBV29-1,NA,CSAVLVRTYEQYF
TRBJ2-1,TRBV7-9,TRBD2,CASSLPRTSGGASSYNEQFF